This T cell receptor (beta chain) stems from a study of CD8+ T cells in alopecia areata. Whole-study context: Treated patients swallowed 5 to 10 mg of oral tofacitinib twice daily.

Treatment here: oral pan-JAK inhibitor, 5-10 mg twice daily. Individuals with alopecia areata gave both lesional scalp punch biopsies and peripheral blood for collection. Following extraction, RNA underwent reverse transcription to cDNA, which served as the sequencing template. Some clones are missing from TCRdb's copy, which holds only in-frame ones; the method was immunoSEQ multiplex PCR. The data show approximately 200,000 clones, more than 55% seen once. To note about this clone: As yet, its antigen is unknown.

Study-level results: Persistence during tofacitinib was seen for many expanded lesional clones in scalp and blood. TCR sharing across patients was less clear than in mice, possibly HLA-related.

The V gene's germline CDR1 is LGHNA and CDR2 YNFKEQ. There are 13 residues in the CDR3. Trimming shortened V by 6 bases and J by 2 bases, and 10 bases separated the two germline ends. This material consisted of CD4+ T cells sorted from blood, taken at week 4, from a patient treated with tofacitinib. This receptor was obtained from a human donor with alopecia areata. V usage is TRBV4-2 and J usage is TRBJ1-2; D gene unclear. This CDR3 reads CASRRKGNYGYTF. CDR3 DNA sequence: TGTGCCAGCAGAAGGAAGGGAAACTATGGCTACACCTTC.